Each of the 17 T cell receptor beta chains below was sequenced from the same sample in a study of blood T cell repertoires in COVID-19. Generated by immunoSEQ multiplex PCR, the TCRdb table keeps only in-frame clones and is missing some. Of roughly 200,000 clones listed, roughly 84% are singletons. Sequenced sample: peripheral blood. The source is a woman in her thirties or forties who had recovered from COVID-19.

The chain has TRBV5-1 and TRBJ1-1; no clear D gene. The CDR3 runs to 14 residues. Trimming shortened V by 0 bases and J by 4 bases, and 10 bases separated the two germline ends. Germline values: CDR1 SGHRS, CDR2 YFSETQ. The CDR3 sequence: CASSLVWESTEAFF. Written as DNA, the CDR3 is TGCGCCAGCAGCTTGGTGTGGGAGAGCACTGAAGCTTTCTTT.

J is TRBJ1-6 and V is TRBV3-1 (or the pseudogene TRBV3-2); 7 nucleotides match TRBD1. The J segment lost 7 bases and the V segment lost 2 bases, leaving 2 bases of the junction unmatched. The CDR3 is 14 amino acids. Germline V gene data show CDR1 as LGHDT and CDR2 as YNNKEL (reference sequence). CDR3 sequence (DNA): TGTGCCAGCAGCCAAAACAGGGGAAATTCACCCCTCCACTTT. Translation: CASSQNRGNSPLHF.

This clone was seen just once. The V call is TRBV11-2, the J call TRBJ2-7; 9 bases are shared with TRBD2. Trimming at V came to 2 bases and at J to 3 bases, leaving 5 bases not matched to a gene. Germline CDR1 and CDR2: SGHAT and FQNNGV. The CDR3 is 15 amino acids. CDR3 amino acids: CASSLTLAGLYEQYF. For the CDR3, the DNA is TGTGCCAGCAGCTTAACTCTAGCGGGGCTCTACGAGCAGTACTTC. Supplemented by reference TRBV11-2 and TRBJ2-7, the full variable domain reads EAGVAQSPRYKIIEKRQSVAFWCNPISGHATLYWYQQILGQGPKLLIQFQNNGVVDDSQLPKDRFSAERLKGVDSTLKIQPAKLEDSAVYLCASSLTLAGLYEQYFGPGTRLTVT.

The rearrangement uses TRBV7-9 and TRBJ2-1; D not resolved. The V and J ends lost 1 base and 6 bases respectively, with 13 bases between them. The CDR3 is 15 residues long. Per the germline V gene, CDR1 is SEHNR and CDR2 is FQNEAQ (reference sequence). The DNA for the CDR3 is TGTGCCAGCAGCTTAGTTGGAAACAGAATCAATGAGCAGTTCTTC. Protein: CASSLVGNRINEQFF.

CDR3 amino acids: CACLASGTNEQFF. For the CDR3, the DNA is TGTGCCTGCTTGGCTAGCGGGACTAATGAGCAGTTCTTC. The chain employs TRBV30 and TRBJ2-1; 9 bases agree with TRBD2. Germline lookup yields CDR1 GTSNPN and CDR2 SVGIG (reference sequence). Trimming cost V 6 bases and J 7 bases; bases outside gene matches: 7. This CDR3 region has 13 residues.

This clone was seen just once. The rearrangement uses TRBV27 and TRBJ1-2, with 11 bases fitting TRBD1. The CDR3 runs 15 residues. J lost 6 bases, V lost 2 bases, and 5 bases had no gene match. Germline values: CDR1 MNHEY, CDR2 SMNVEV (reference sequence). CDR3 sequence: CASSLGRTGGHGYTF. As DNA, the CDR3 is TGTGCCAGCAGTTTAGGGCGGACAGGGGGCCATGGCTACACCTTC.

The chain couples TRBV28 to TRBJ2-3, with a weak D call TRBD2 (5 bases). CDR1 is MDHEN and CDR2 is SYDVKM in the germline V gene. With 4 bases removed from V and 0 bases from J, the gap between germline ends came to 11 bases. This CDR3 spans 15 amino acids. This CDR3 reads CASSSWRTSTDTQYF. The CDR3 DNA sequence: TGTGCCAGCAGTTCCTGGCGGACTAGCACAGATACGCAGTATTTT.

V is TRBV7-9 and J is TRBJ2-3; 10 positions match TRBD2. The CDR3 totals 16 residues. CDR1 is SEHNR, CDR2 FQNEAQ, per germline (reference sequence). V gave up 3 bases and J gave up 2 bases; unmatched junction bases: 5. CDR3 in amino acids: CASSFLAGEPTDTQYF. The CDR3 nucleotides read TGTGCCAGCAGCTTCCTAGCGGGAGAGCCCACAGATACGCAGTATTTT.

The chain couples TRBV3-1 (or the pseudogene TRBV3-2) to TRBJ1-3; TRBD1 agrees at 8 bases. The V segment lost 4 bases and the J segment 2 bases; nucleotides outside the gene matches: 10. Germline-derived CDR1 and CDR2 are LGHDT and YNNKEL (reference sequence). The CDR3 covers 17 residues. CDR3 in amino acids: CASSPHRQGLAGNTIYF. The CDR3 DNA reads TGTGCCAGCAGCCCGCACAGACAGGGGCTCGCTGGAAACACCATATATTTT.

This clone occurred once. V is TRBV6-5 and J is TRBJ1-1, with a weak D call TRBD1 (5 bases). The CDR3 loop spans 14 amino acids. V gave up 8 bases and J gave up 0 bases, with 13 bases separating them. The germline gives CDR1 MNHEY, CDR2 SVGAGI. The CDR3 loop reads CASGPGHLNTEAFF. DNA for the CDR3: TGTGCCAGCGGACCCGGACACCTGAACACTGAAGCTTTCTTT.

V and J are TRBV28 and TRBJ1-5, with a weak D call TRBD1 (5 bases). CDR1 MDHEN and CDR2 SYDVKM come from the germline V gene. V shed 7 bases and J shed 3 bases, with 16 bases lying between them. The CDR3 is made up of 15 amino acids. DNA of the CDR3: TGTGCCAGCACCACGTCCCAACAGGCCAATCAGCCCCAGCATTTT. Its protein is CASTTSQQANQPQHF.

The chain combines TRBV18 with TRBJ1-5; 8 bases map to TRBD1. The length of the CDR3 is 18 residues. With 2 bases clipped from V and 7 bases from J, the junction kept 16 bases outside the gene matches. The germline V gene encodes CDR1 KGHSH and CDR2 LQKENI. DNA for the CDR3: TGTGCCAGCTCACCATATGGGTTGGGGCAGGGGGCCGGGCAGCCCCAGCATTTT. Protein: CASSPYGLGQGAGQPQHF. Drawing the rest from reference TRBV18 and TRBJ1-5, the complete variable domain is NAGVMQNPRHLVRRRGQEARLRCSPMKGHSHVYWYRQLPEEGLKFMVYLQKENIIDESGMPKERFSAEFPKEGPSILRIQQVVRGDSAAYFCASSPYGLGQGAGQPQHFGDGTRLSIL.

The CDR3 region is CASRRDRDLTDTQYF. CDR3 sequence (DNA): TGTGCCAGCAGGCGGGACAGGGACCTCACAGATACGCAGTATTTT. The rearrangement uses TRBV6-5 and TRBJ2-3, with TRBD1 identical over 9 bases. The CDR3 has 15 amino acids. The germline CDR1 and CDR2 sequences are MNHEY and SVGAGI. V shed 6 bases and J 2 bases; nucleotides not matched to a gene: 6.

The chain carries TRBV4-1 and TRBJ1-5, with D possibly TRBD1 on 6 matching bases. Germline loops: CDR1 MGHRA, CDR2 YSYEKL. Trimming left V 3 bases short and J 5 bases short, with 20 bases between. The CDR3 runs to 17 residues. CDR3: CASSHSELRGADQPQHF. CDR3 DNA: TGCGCCAGCAGCCACTCCGAACTCCGGGGGGCGGATCAGCCCCAGCATTTT.

The genes are TRBV6-5 and TRBJ2-7, with D maybe TRBD1 (6 bases). The length of the CDR3 is 16 residues. Trimming cost V 2 bases and J 5 bases, with 19 bases left between them. CDR1 is MNHEY and CDR2 is SVGAGI in the germline V gene. The chain's CDR3 is CASSYPQRGRADEQYF. The DNA of the CDR3 is TGTGCCAGCAGTTACCCCCAAAGGGGGAGAGCAGACGAGCAGTACTTC.

Concerning this clone itself: Other DNA sequences of this sample code for an identical CDR3. The genes are TRBV2 and TRBJ1-1; D is perhaps TRBD1 (5 bases). The germline gives CDR1 SNHLY, CDR2 FYNNEI. The CDR3 runs to 15 residues. V gave up 2 bases and J gave up 0 bases, with 10 bases separating them. CDR3 loop: CASSEQGSMNTEAFF. DNA for the CDR3: TGTGCCAGCAGTGAACAGGGATCCATGAACACTGAAGCTTTCTTT.

The chain employs TRBV9 and TRBJ1-2; a weak D match, TRBD1 (5 bases). This CDR3 comprises 14 residues. Germline assignment: CDR1 SGDLS and CDR2 YYNGEE. Trimming removed 6 bases from V and 2 bases from J, with 14 bases in between. DNA of the CDR3: TGTGCCAGCAATCCCCGGGACTCAAACTATGGCTACACCTTC. Residues: CASNPRDSNYGYTF.